Listed here is a single T cell receptor beta chain. Seattle patients were enrolled while actively infected and followed longitudinally. Generated by immunoSEQ multiplex PCR, the TCRdb table keeps only in-frame clones and is missing some. The table shows hundreds of thousands of clones, with approximately 90% occurring only once. The data were taken from a study of blood T cell repertoires in COVID-19. Per germline, CDR1 SSHAT and CDR2 FNYEAQ (reference sequence). Trimming removed 5 bases at V and 5 bases at J, with 10 bases between. This CDR3 has 13 amino acids. This TCR came from a man aged 18 to 35 with COVID-19, enrolled during active disease. Material for sequencing was peripheral blood. The J gene is TRBJ2-1, the V gene TRBV7-7; a weak D match, TRBD2 (6 bases). The CDR3 is CASSTGTHNEQFF. DNA of the CDR3: TGTGCCAGCAGCACCGGGACTCACAATGAGCAGTTCTTC.